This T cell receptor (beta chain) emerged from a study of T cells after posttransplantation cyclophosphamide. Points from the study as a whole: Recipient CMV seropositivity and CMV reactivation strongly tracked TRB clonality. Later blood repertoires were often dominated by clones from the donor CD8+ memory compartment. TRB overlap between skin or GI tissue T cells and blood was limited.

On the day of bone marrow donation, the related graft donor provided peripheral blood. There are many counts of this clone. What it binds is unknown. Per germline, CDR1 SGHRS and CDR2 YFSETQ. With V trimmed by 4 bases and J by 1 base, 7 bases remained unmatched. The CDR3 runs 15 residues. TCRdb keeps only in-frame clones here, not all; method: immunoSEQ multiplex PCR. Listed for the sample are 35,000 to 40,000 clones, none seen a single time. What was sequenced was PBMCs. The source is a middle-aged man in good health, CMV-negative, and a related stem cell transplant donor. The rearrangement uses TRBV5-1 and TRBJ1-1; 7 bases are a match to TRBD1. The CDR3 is CASSPSRDRNTEAFF. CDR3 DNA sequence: TGCGCCAGCAGCCCTTCCCGGGACAGGAACACTGAAGCTTTCTTT.